A single sample gave rise to the 4 T cell receptor beta chains below, sequenced in a study of cytomegalovirus exposure and HLA in healthy donors. Use of 60 Vbeta and 13 Jbeta primers characterized the PCR. TCRdb's table, derived via immunoSEQ multiplex PCR, lists solely in-frame clones and lacks some. The repertoire holds some 90,000 clones, with about four fifths as singletons. Material for sequencing was PBMCs. Every receptor here comes from a woman between 35 and 50 years old in good health and CMV-seronegative.

The genes are TRBV10-3 and TRBJ2-2; D possibly corresponds to TRBD2 (6 bases). Germline CDR1 is ENHRY and CDR2 is SYGVKD. Trimming removed 4 bases from V and 6 bases from J, with 9 bases in between. There are 13 residues in the CDR3. DNA for the CDR3: TGTGCCATCAGTGGGGGGGACGCCGGGGAGCTGTTTTTT. Its translation: CAISGGDAGELFF.

This chain uses TRBV14 with TRBJ2-2, with 8 bases identical to TRBD2. CDR1 and CDR2 (germline): SGHDN, FVKESK. The ends lost 4 bases at V and 8 bases at J; junction bases unmatched: 9. The CDR3 covers 15 residues. The CDR3 nucleotides are TGTGCCAGCAGCCTAACGCGAACTAGCGGTGGGGAGCTGTTTTTT. It codes for CASSLTRTSGGELFF.

The chain recombines TRBV29-1 with TRBJ2-5, with no clear D. Trimming stripped 7 bases from V and 1 base from J, with 7 bases between. Germline V gives CDR1 SQVTM, CDR2 ANQGSEA. CDR3 length: 11 amino acids. CDR3 sequence: CSARVQETQYF. The CDR3 DNA sequence: TGCAGCGCTCGGGTCCAAGAGACCCAGTACTTC.

The chain is built from TRBV9 and TRBJ2-1, with D possibly being TRBD2 (6 bases). In germline, CDR1 is SGDLS, CDR2 YYNGEE. The V end lost 3 bases, the J end lost 0 bases, and 13 bases lay between the germline ends. This CDR3 is 16 amino acids long. CDR3 sequence reads: CASSAVADSSYNEQFF. CDR3 nucleotides: TGTGCCAGCAGCGCCGTAGCGGATAGCTCCTACAATGAGCAGTTCTTC. Looking up the rest from reference TRBV9 and TRBJ2-1 gives the full variable domain: DSGVTQTPKHLITATGQRVTLRCSPRSGDLSVYWYQQSLDQGLQFLIQYYNGEERAKGNILERFSAQQFPDLHSELNLSSLELGDSALYFCASSAVADSSYNEQFFGPGTRLTVL.